The 3 T cell receptor beta chains below come from one sample, sequenced in a study of T cell responses to AZD1222 COVID-19 vaccine. The assay was immunoSEQ multiplex PCR, and TCRdb's table has in-frame clones only and misses some. The table includes about 110,000 clones, approximately 90% detected once. The sample here was peripheral blood, taken on day 0 of AZD1222 vaccination. The origin of the receptors is an adult in good health.

The chain recombines TRBV7-2 with TRBJ2-3, with D hard to call. Deletions cut 1 base from V and 0 bases from J, with 5 bases between. This CDR3 has 14 amino acids. Germline CDR1 and CDR2: SGHTA and FQGNSA. CDR3 loop: CASSLVSSTDTQYF. The DNA of the CDR3 is TGTGCCAGCAGCTTAGTATCAAGCACAGATACGCAGTATTTT.

The chain employs TRBV5-1 and TRBJ2-1, with D possibly TRBD2 on 5 matching bases. The CDR3 has 14 residues. Trimming left V 2 bases short and J 8 bases short, with 14 bases between. Germline V gives CDR1 SGHRS, CDR2 YFSETQ. The DNA for the CDR3 is TGCGCCAGCAGCTTTAACCCGACTAACGATGAGCAGTTCTTC. Translated: CASSFNPTNDEQFF.

The chain uses TRBV7-9 and TRBJ2-1; D unclear. Deletions cut 0 bases from V and 4 bases from J, with 10 bases between. The CDR3 sequence is 15 residues long. Germline CDR1 and CDR2: SEHNR and FQNEAQ (reference sequence). In nucleotides, the CDR3 is TGTGCCAGCAGCTTAGCTGTGACACAATACAATGAGCAGTTCTTC. Protein: CASSLAVTQYNEQFF.